Presented here are 15 T cell receptor beta chains from one specimen sequenced in a study of cytomegalovirus exposure and HLA in healthy donors. 13 Jbeta primers and 60 Vbeta primers were used for the PCR. The assay was immunoSEQ multiplex PCR, and TCRdb's table has in-frame clones only and misses some. The data hold approximately 190,000 clones, with around four fifths observed a single time. Sequenced input: PBMCs. All receptors derive from a man aged 35-49 years in good health and CMV-seropositive.

The CDR3 DNA sequence: TGTGCCAGCAGCGTCCAGGGTACCGAAGCTTTCTTT. It encodes CASSVQGTEAFF. The chain has TRBV28 and TRBJ1-1, with D possibly matching TRBD1 (5 bases). The germline V gene has CDR1 MDHEN and CDR2 SYDVKM. CDR3 length: 12 amino acids. V lost 6 bases to trimming and J lost 8 bases, with 13 bases between them.

This sequence joins TRBV28 and TRBJ2-2, with 7 bases aligning to TRBD1. The CDR3 totals 15 residues. In germline, CDR1 is MDHEN, CDR2 SYDVKM. V dropped 2 bases and J dropped 4; count of bases not matched to a gene: 4. The CDR3 spells CASSLATGPTGELFF. The CDR3 DNA follows: TGTGCCAGCAGTTTAGCGACAGGGCCCACCGGGGAGCTGTTTTTT.

The DNA for the CDR3 is TGCAGCGTAGCCCCAATGGGGGGATGGAACACTGAAGCTTTCTTT. Amino acids: CSVAPMGGWNTEAFF. This chain connects TRBV29-1 to TRBJ1-1; the D gene is possibly TRBD1 (5 bases). Per germline, CDR1 SQVTM and CDR2 ANQGSEA. V was cut by 6 bases and J by 1 base, with 18 bases left in between. The CDR3 extends over 15 amino acids.

The CDR3 DNA reads as TGCGCCAGCAGCCGCCAGCGGGAAAGCGAGCAGTACTTC. It translates to CASSRQRESEQYF. The chain carries TRBV4-3 and TRBJ2-7; 7 bases line up with TRBD2. V was pared by 4 bases and J by 6 bases, with 6 bases of the junction left unmatched. CDR3 length equals 13 residues. Germline CDR1 is LGHNA and CDR2 is YSLEER.

This chain uses TRBV12-5 with TRBJ2-2; D may be TRBD1 (6 bases). Between the trimmed V and J ends, which lost 5 bases and 1 base, there was a span of 17 bases. This CDR3 contains 17 residues. The germline CDR1 and CDR2 sequences are LGHNT and FRNRAP. CDR3 coding DNA: TGTGCTAGTGGTGCCCCCCCGTTCAGGGGGAACACCGGGGAGCTGTTTTTT. This encodes CASGAPPFRGNTGELFF.

The chain combines TRBV27 with TRBJ2-1, with 14 positions matching TRBD2. Germline V gene data show CDR1 as MNHEY and CDR2 as SMNVEV (reference sequence). The junction had 6 bases not matched to a gene; V was cut back by 7 bases and J by 1 base. The CDR3 has 17 amino acids. The chain's CDR3 is CASTRGTSGRSYNEQFF. The DNA of the CDR3 is TGTGCCAGCACCAGAGGGACTAGCGGGAGATCCTACAATGAGCAGTTCTTC.

The CDR3 DNA reads TGTGCCAGCAGCTTAGCCGAGGACAGGGGTCAGCCCCAGCATTTT. It translates to CASSLAEDRGQPQHF. This rearrangement joins TRBV7-9 to TRBJ1-5, with 9 bases aligning to TRBD1. This CDR3 region has 15 residues. The germline CDR1 and CDR2 sequences are SEHNR and FQNEAQ (reference sequence). With 0 bases clipped from V and 6 bases from J, the junction kept 3 bases outside the gene matches.

This chain joins TRBV5-1 and TRBJ1-6; 7 bases map to TRBD1. J lost 8 bases, V lost 0 bases, and 2 bases had no gene match. Germline-derived CDR1 and CDR2 are SGHRS and YFSETQ. The CDR3 is made up of 14 amino acids. This chain's CDR3 is CASSLGQGDSPLHF. The CDR3 DNA follows: TGCGCCAGCAGCTTGGGTCAGGGGGATTCACCCCTCCACTTT.

Comment on this clone: The sample carries other DNA sequences with the same CDR3. J is TRBJ2-1 and V is TRBV7-8; the match to TRBD2 covers 10 bases. CDR1 is SGHVS and CDR2 is FQNEAQ in the germline V gene. V lost 5 bases and J lost 4; bases outside the gene matches: 5. The CDR3 has 15 residues. The CDR3 nucleotides are TGTGCCAGCAGCCCCACTAGCGGGACTTACAATGAGCAGTTCTTC. Translating gives CASSPTSGTYNEQFF.

This chain connects TRBV27 to TRBJ2-1; 13 bases are shared with TRBD2. Germline CDR1 reads MNHEY; CDR2 reads SMNVEV (reference sequence). This CDR3 comprises 15 residues. The trim removed 5 bases at V and 6 bases at J, leaving 4 bases unmatched. The CDR3 loop reads CASSPRLAGGNEQFF. The CDR3 DNA is TGTGCCAGCAGTCCGCGACTAGCGGGAGGCAATGAGCAGTTCTTC.

The chain has TRBV9 and TRBJ2-5; D might be TRBD2 (5 bases). V was trimmed by 0 bases and J by 5 bases, leaving 11 bases between them. The CDR3 is 14 amino acids. The germline V gene has CDR1 SGDLS and CDR2 YYNGEE. Written as DNA, the CDR3 is TGTGCCAGCAGCGTAGCCCCTAGCACGGAGACCCAGTACTTC. Protein product: CASSVAPSTETQYF.

The chain has TRBV7-3 and TRBJ2-1; 12 bases line up with TRBD2. The CDR3 is made up of 15 amino acids. J lost 4 bases, V lost 8 bases, and 6 bases had no gene match. Germline-derived CDR1 and CDR2 are SGHTA and FQGTGA. The CDR3 here is CASSSGLAGYNEQFF. The CDR3 region has the DNA TGTGCCAGCTCATCAGGACTAGCGGGATACAATGAGCAGTTCTTC.

The chain uses TRBV11-2 and TRBJ2-7; D uncertain. The germline gives CDR1 SGHAT, CDR2 FQNNGV. There are 14 residues in the CDR3. The V and J ends lost 2 bases and 0 bases respectively, with 8 bases between them. The CDR3 reads CASSLPGASYEQYF. In DNA form, the CDR3 reads TGTGCCAGCAGCTTACCAGGTGCCTCCTACGAGCAGTACTTC.

In DNA, the CDR3 is TGCGCCAGCAGCGCAGATAACTATGGCTACACCTTC. This gives the protein CASSADNYGYTF. The chain has TRBV5-1 and TRBJ1-2; D not certain. The length of the CDR3 is 12 residues. V lost 4 bases to trimming and J lost 1 base, with 5 bases between them. CDR1 is SGHRS, CDR2 YFSETQ, per germline. Complete variable domain (other parts from reference TRBV5-1 and TRBJ1-2): KAGVTQTPRYLIKTRGQQVTLSCSPISGHRSVSWYQQTPGQGLQFLFEYFSETQRNKGNFPGRFSGRQFSNSRSEMNVSTLELGDSALYLCASSADNYGYTFGSGTRLTVV.

The table lists this clone with a count of one. The chain is built from TRBV18 and TRBJ1-4; weak D call: TRBD1 (5 bases). The CDR3 spans 16 residues. The germline V and J ends were trimmed by 3 bases and 0 bases, with 11 bases remaining between them. Germline assignment: CDR1 KGHSH and CDR2 LQKENI. CDR3 residues: CASSPTGTTTNEKLFF. DNA of the CDR3: TGTGCCAGCTCACCCACAGGCACTACAACTAATGAAAAACTGTTTTTT.